Following are 14 T cell receptor beta chains from one sample sequenced in a study of cytomegalovirus exposure and HLA in healthy donors. The PCR was carried out with 60 Vbeta primers and 13 Jbeta primers. Produced via immunoSEQ multiplex PCR; TCRdb's table is partial and in-frame only. The sample has roughly 130,000 clones, 74% seen once. Material: PBMCs. The receptors were gathered from a man younger than 30 in good health and CMV-seropositive.

The gene calls are TRBV11-2 and TRBJ1-1, with 7 bases matching TRBD1. After removal of 5 bases from V and 11 bases from J, the junction contained 14 bases not matched to a gene. CDR3 length equals 14 residues. Germline V gene data show CDR1 as SGHAT and CDR2 as FQNNGV. CDR3 region: CASSTHEVTGQAFF. CDR3 in DNA: TGTGCCAGCAGCACACACGAGGTGACAGGGCAGGCTTTCTTT. The variable domain in full, completed from reference TRBV11-2 and TRBJ1-1, reads EAGVAQSPRYKIIEKRQSVAFWCNPISGHATLYWYQQILGQGPKLLIQFQNNGVVDDSQLPKDRFSAERLKGVDSTLKIQPAKLEDSAVYLCASSTHEVTGQAFFGQGTRLTVV.

The V gene is TRBV5-1, the J gene TRBJ2-7, with 8 bases aligning to TRBD2. The germline gives CDR1 SGHRS, CDR2 YFSETQ. With V trimmed by 3 bases and J by 7 bases, 6 bases remained unmatched. CDR3 length: 13 amino acids. The CDR3 loop is CASSSGGAGEQYF. Written as DNA, the CDR3 is TGCGCCAGCAGCTCGGGGGGGGCTGGGGAGCAGTACTTC. The variable domain in full, with the rest retrieved from reference TRBV5-1 and TRBJ2-7, is KAGVTQTPRYLIKTRGQQVTLSCSPISGHRSVSWYQQTPGQGLQFLFEYFSETQRNKGNFPGRFSGRQFSNSRSEMNVSTLELGDSALYLCASSSGGAGEQYFGPGTRLTVT.

This chain connects TRBV13 to TRBJ2-3, with D possibly matching TRBD2 (5 bases). CDR3 length: 13 amino acids. Between the trimmed V and J ends, which lost 9 bases and 6 bases, there was a span of 16 bases. Germline-derived CDR1 and CDR2 are PRHDT and FYEKMQ (reference sequence). The CDR3 loop is CASSPFGEDTQYF. CDR3 sequence (DNA): TGTGCCAGTTCTCCCTTTGGGGAGGATACGCAGTATTTT.

This clone was recorded only once. V is TRBV7-9 and J is TRBJ1-1; no firm D call. CDR3 size: 11 residues. Trimming removed 5 bases from V and 8 bases from J, with 9 bases in between. Looked up from germline, CDR1 is SEHNR and CDR2 is FQNEAQ (reference sequence). The CDR3 loop reads CASSRGVEAFF. The CDR3 nucleotides read TGTGCCAGCAGCCGGGGAGTCGAAGCTTTCTTT.

This clone was counted once. The chain carries TRBV4-1 and TRBJ1-5, with D uncertain. V was shortened by 3 bases and J by 2 bases, with 11 bases between the two germline ends. The CDR3 extends over 15 amino acids. Looked up from germline, CDR1 is MGHRA and CDR2 is YSYEKL. CDR3 region: CASSHSPLGNQPQHF. The CDR3 DNA reads as TGCGCCAGCAGCCATAGTCCCCTGGGCAATCAGCCCCAGCATTTT.

The chain links TRBV27 to TRBJ2-7, with 12 nucleotides matching TRBD2. With 5 bases clipped from V and 2 bases from J, the junction kept 19 bases outside the gene matches. The CDR3 length is 20 residues. From germline, CDR1 is MNHEY and CDR2 SMNVEV (reference sequence). DNA for the CDR3: TGTGCCAGCAGTCCTCATGGCCTAGCGGGAGGGCCTATGGTTACCTACGAGCAGTACTTC. Its protein is CASSPHGLAGGPMVTYEQYF.

The rearrangement joins TRBV7-2 to TRBJ2-7, with 7 bases fitting TRBD2. Germline CDR1 reads SGHTA; CDR2 reads FQGNSA. The junction had 7 bases not matched to a gene; V was cut back by 5 bases and J by 9 bases. This CDR3 is 12 amino acids long. CDR3 nucleotide sequence: TGTGCCAGCAGCCCGGGACTACTTGGGCAGTACTTC. Translation: CASSPGLLGQYF.

In nucleotides, the CDR3 is TGCGCCAGCAGCTTCGGACTAGCGGGAGCCCAAGACGCGCAGTTCTTC. Its translation: CASSFGLAGAQDAQFF. The rearrangement uses TRBV5-1 and TRBJ2-1, with 13 positions matching TRBD2. V lost 2 bases to trimming and J lost 12 bases; unmatched junction nucleotides: 11. The germline CDR1 and CDR2 sequences are SGHRS and YFSETQ. The CDR3 is 16 residues long.

V usage is TRBV7-3 and J usage is TRBJ2-3; TRBD2 matches 12 bases. Germline loops: CDR1 SGHTA, CDR2 FQGTGA. This CDR3 contains 19 residues. Trimming took 4 bases from V and 4 from J; bases not matched to a gene: 15. The CDR3 loop is CASSSRPRLAGAVADTQYF. The CDR3 DNA follows: TGTGCCAGCAGCTCAAGACCCCGACTAGCGGGAGCGGTGGCAGATACGCAGTATTTT.

The chain combines TRBV6-5 with TRBJ2-7; D is perhaps TRBD2 (5 bases). Per the germline V gene, CDR1 is MNHEY and CDR2 is SVGAGI. The germline V and J ends were trimmed by 5 bases and 0 bases, with 11 bases remaining between them. The CDR3 is made up of 14 amino acids. The CDR3 reads CASSRRRDSYEQYF. The CDR3 DNA follows: TGTGCCAGCAGTAGAAGACGGGACTCCTACGAGCAGTACTTC.

The genes are TRBV10-1 and TRBJ2-4; 7 bases agree with TRBD1. V trimming: 6 bases; J trimming: 6 bases; junction bases outside the gene matches: 5. The CDR3 has 13 residues. The germline CDR1 and CDR2 sequences are WNHNN and SYGVQD (reference sequence). CDR3 loop: CASRKGAGNIQYF. CDR3 DNA sequence: TGCGCCAGCAGAAAGGGGGCGGGAAACATTCAGTACTTC.

This clone was counted only a few times. CDR3 bases: TGTGCCAGCAGTTTCGACAGCCTTAATTCACCCCTCCACTTT. Protein: CASSFDSLNSPLHF. V is TRBV27 and J is TRBJ1-6; maybe TRBD1 (5 bases). The germline V gene has CDR1 MNHEY and CDR2 SMNVEV (reference sequence). Trimming cost V 3 bases and J 6 bases, with 9 bases left between them. The length of the CDR3 is 14 residues.

This clone was detected only once. The CDR3 is CASSYREQGGQETQYF. The CDR3 DNA follows: TGTGCCAGCAGTTACCGGGAACAGGGGGGCCAAGAGACCCAGTACTTC. The rearrangement joins TRBV6-5 to TRBJ2-5; 8 bases line up with TRBD1. The CDR3 spans 16 residues. The V and J ends lost 2 bases and 1 base, in that order; junction bases with no gene match: 6. Germline-derived CDR1 and CDR2 are MNHEY and SVGAGI.

This clone is a singleton in its sample. Different DNA sequences within this sample yield the same CDR3. The chain is built from TRBV7-2 and TRBJ2-7; D uncertain. Germline assignment: CDR1 SGHTA and CDR2 FQGNSA. V dropped 1 base and J dropped 1 base, with 5 bases sitting between them. The CDR3 has 13 residues. The CDR3 DNA reads as TGTGCCAGCAGCTTAGGGCGGTCCTACGAGCAGTACTTC. Its protein product is CASSLGRSYEQYF.